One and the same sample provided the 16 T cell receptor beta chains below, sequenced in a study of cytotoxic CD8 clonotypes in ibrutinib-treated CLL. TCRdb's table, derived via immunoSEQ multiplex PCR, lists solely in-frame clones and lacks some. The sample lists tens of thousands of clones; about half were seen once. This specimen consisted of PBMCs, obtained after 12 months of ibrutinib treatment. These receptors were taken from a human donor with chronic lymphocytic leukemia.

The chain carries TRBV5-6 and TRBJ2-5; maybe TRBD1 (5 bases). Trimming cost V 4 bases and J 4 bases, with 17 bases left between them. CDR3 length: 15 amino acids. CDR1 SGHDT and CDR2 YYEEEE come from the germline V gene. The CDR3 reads CASSRRPTVGETQYF. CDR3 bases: TGTGCCAGCAGCAGGCGGCCGACAGTTGGAGAGACCCAGTACTTC.

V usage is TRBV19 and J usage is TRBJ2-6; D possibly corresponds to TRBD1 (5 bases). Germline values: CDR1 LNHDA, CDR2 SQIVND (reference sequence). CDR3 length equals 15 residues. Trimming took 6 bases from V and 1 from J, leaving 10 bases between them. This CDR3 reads CASRTASSGANVLTF. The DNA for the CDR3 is TGTGCCAGTAGGACAGCCTCGTCTGGGGCCAACGTCCTGACTTTC.

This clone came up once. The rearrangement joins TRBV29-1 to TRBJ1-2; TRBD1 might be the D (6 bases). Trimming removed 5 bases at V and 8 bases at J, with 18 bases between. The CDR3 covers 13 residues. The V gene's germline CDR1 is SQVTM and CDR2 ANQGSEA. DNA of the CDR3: TGCAGCGTTAAACAGACAGGAGGAGAGGGCTACACCTTC. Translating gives CSVKQTGGEGYTF.

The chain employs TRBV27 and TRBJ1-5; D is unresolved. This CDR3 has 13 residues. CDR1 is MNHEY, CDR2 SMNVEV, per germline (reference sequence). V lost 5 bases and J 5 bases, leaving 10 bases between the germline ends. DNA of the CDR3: TGTGCCAGCAGTCCAGACTGGTATCAGCCCCAGCATTTT. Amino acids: CASSPDWYQPQHF.

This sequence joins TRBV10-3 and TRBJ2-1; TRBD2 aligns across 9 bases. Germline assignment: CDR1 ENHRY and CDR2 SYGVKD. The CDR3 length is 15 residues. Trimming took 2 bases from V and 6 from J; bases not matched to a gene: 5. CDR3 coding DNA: TGTGCCATCAGTGAGGTTCTAGCGGGGAGCAATGAGCAGTTCTTC. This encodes CAISEVLAGSNEQFF.

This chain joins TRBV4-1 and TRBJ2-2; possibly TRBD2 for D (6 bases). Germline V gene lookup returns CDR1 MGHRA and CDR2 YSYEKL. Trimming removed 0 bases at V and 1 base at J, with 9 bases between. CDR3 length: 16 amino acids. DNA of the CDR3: TGCGCCAGCAGCCAAGATCCCGGGAGGAACACCGGGGAGCTGTTTTTT. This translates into CASSQDPGRNTGELFF.

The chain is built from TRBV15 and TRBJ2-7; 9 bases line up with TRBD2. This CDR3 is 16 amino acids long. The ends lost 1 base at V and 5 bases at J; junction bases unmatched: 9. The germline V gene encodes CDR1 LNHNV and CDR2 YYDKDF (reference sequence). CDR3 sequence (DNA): TGTGCCACCAGCAGAGGGGGAACTAGCGGGTCCAACGAGCAGTACTTC. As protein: CATSRGGTSGSNEQYF.

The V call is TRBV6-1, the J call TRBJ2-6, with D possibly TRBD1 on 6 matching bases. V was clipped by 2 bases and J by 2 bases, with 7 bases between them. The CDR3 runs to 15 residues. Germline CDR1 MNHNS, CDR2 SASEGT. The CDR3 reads CASSENRAGANVLTF. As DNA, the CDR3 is TGTGCCAGCAGTGAAAACAGGGCTGGGGCCAACGTCCTGACTTTC.

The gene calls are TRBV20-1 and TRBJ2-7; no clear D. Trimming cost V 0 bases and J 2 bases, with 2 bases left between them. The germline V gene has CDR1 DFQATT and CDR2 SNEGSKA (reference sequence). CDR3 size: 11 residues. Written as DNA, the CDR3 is TGCAGTGCTAGAGATACCTACGAGCAGTACTTC. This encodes CSARDTYEQYF.

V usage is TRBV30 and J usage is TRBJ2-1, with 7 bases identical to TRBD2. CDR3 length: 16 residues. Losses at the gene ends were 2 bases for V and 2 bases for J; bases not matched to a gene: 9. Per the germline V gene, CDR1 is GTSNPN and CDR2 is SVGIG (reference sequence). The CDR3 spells CAWSSGTQLTYNEQFF. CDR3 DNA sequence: TGTGCCTGGAGTAGCGGGACCCAACTTACCTACAATGAGCAGTTCTTC.

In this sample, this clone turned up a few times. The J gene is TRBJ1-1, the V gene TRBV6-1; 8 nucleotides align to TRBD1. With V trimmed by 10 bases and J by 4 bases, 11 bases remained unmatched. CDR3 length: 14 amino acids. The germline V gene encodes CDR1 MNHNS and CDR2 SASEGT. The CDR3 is CATMSYRGSTEAFF. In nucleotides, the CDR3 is TGTGCCACCATGTCCTACAGGGGGAGCACTGAAGCTTTCTTT.

CDR3 region: CASSLARDGKLFF. Here the CDR3 DNA reads TGTGCCAGCAGCTTAGCCAGGGATGGAAAACTGTTTTTT. The rearrangement joins TRBV11-1 to TRBJ1-4, with D maybe TRBD1 (5 bases). The germline V and J ends were trimmed by 0 bases and 10 bases, with 9 bases remaining between them. Germline-derived CDR1 and CDR2 are SGHAT and FQDESV (reference sequence). The CDR3 is 13 amino acids.

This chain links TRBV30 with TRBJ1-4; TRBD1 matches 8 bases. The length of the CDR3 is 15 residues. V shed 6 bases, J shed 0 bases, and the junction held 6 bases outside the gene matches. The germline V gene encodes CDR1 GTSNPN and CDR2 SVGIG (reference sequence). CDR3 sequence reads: CACPGQGATNEKLFF. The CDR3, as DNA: TGTGCCTGTCCAGGACAGGGTGCAACTAATGAAAAACTGTTTTTT. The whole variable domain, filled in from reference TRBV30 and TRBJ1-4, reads SQTIHQWPATLVQPVGSPLSLECTVEGTSNPNLYWYRQAAGRGLQLLFYSVGIGQISSEVPQNLSASRPQDRQFILSSKKLLLSDSGFYLCACPGQGATNEKLFFGSGTQLSVL.

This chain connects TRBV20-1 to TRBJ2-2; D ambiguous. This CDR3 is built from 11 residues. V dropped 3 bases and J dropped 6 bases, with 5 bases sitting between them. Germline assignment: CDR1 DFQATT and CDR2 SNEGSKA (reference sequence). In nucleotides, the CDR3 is TGCAGTGCTAGCCGATCCGGGGAGCTGTTTTTT. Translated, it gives CSASRSGELFF.

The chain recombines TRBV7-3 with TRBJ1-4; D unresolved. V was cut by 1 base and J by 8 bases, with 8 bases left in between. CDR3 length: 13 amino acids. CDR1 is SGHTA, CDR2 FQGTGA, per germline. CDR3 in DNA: TGTGCCAGCAGCTTAAATGCGGGGGAAAAACTGTTTTTT. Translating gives CASSLNAGEKLFF.

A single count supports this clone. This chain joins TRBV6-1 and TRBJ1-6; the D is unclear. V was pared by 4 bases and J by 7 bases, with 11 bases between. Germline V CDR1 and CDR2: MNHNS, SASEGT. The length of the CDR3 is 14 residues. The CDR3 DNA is TGTGCCAGCAGTGCTGGGAATGACAATTCACCCCTCCACTTT. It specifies CASSAGNDNSPLHF.